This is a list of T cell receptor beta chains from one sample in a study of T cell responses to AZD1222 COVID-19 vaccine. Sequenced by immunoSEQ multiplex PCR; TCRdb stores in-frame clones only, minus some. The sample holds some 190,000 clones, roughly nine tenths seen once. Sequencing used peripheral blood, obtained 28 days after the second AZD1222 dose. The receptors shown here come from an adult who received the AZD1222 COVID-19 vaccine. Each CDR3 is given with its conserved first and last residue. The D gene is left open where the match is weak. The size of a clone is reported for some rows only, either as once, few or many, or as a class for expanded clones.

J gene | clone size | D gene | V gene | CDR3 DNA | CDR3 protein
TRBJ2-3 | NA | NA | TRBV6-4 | TGTGCCAGCAGTGACACCCCCGGGTCGGGTGCAGATACGCAGTATTTT | CASSDTPGSGADTQYF
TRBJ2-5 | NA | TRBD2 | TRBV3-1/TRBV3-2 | TGTGCCAGCAGCTATAGCGGGGACCTACAAGAGACCCAGTACTTC | CASSYSGDLQETQYF
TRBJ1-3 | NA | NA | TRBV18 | TGTGCCAGCTCACCACAGGGGCGCTCTGGAAACACCATATATTTT | CASSPQGRSGNTIYF
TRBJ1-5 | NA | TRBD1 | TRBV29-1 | TGCAGCGTTCAGACAGGGGAAGGCAATCAGCCCCAGCATTTT | CSVQTGEGNQPQHF
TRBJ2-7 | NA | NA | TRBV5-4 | TGTGCCAGCGCCCTGGGGGCTGGTTTAAGCTCCTACGAGCAGTACTTC | CASALGAGLSSYEQYF
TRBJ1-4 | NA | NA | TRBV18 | TGTGCCAGCTCCCTAGAGGGGGAAAAACTGTTTTTT | CASSLEGEKLFF
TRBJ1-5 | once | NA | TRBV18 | TGTGCCAGCTCACCACCGGGGCGGCTAGGTCAGCCCCAGCATTTT | CASSPPGRLGQPQHF
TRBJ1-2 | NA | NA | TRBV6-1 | TGTGCCAGCAGTGAAGCGCGGACCATCTTTGGCTATGGCTACACCTTC | CASSEARTIFGYGYTF
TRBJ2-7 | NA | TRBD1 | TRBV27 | TGTGCCAGCAGTTCGGACAGGGAGCAGTACTTC | CASSSDREQYF
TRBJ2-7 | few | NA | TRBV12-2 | TGTGCAAGTCGCTTAGGGGAGGAGGAGGCGGTAATCTCCTACGAGCAGTACTTC | CASRLGEEEAVISYEQYF
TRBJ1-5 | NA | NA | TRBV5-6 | TGTGCCAGCAGCGATTTCGGGGGCCTCCTAGGCAATCAGCCCCAGCATTTT | CASSDFGGLLGNQPQHF
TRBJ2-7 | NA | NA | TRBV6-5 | TGTGCCAGCAGTCCCGACACGAGCTCTAGCGAGCAGTACTTC | CASSPDTSSSEQYF
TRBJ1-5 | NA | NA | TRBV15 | TGTGCCACCAGCAGAGAAGGGGCTGGAAAAGCCCAGCATTTT | CATSREGAGKAQHF
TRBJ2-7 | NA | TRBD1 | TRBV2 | TGTGCCAGCACAACCGGGACAGGAAGAGGGTCCTACGAGCAGTACTTC | CASTTGTGRGSYEQYF
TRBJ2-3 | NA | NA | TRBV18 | TGTGCCAGCTCCCCCCGGGCAGCAGATACGCAGTATTTT | CASSPRAADTQYF